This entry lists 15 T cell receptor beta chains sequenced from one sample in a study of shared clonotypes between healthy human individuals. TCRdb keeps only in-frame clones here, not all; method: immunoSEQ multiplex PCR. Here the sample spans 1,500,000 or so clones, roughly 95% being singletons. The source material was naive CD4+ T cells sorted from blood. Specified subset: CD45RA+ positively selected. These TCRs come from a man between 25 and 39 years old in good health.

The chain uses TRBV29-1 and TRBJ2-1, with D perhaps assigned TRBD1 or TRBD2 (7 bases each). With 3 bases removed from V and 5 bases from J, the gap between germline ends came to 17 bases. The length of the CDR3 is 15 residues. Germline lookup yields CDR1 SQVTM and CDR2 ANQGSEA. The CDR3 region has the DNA TGCAGCGTTGAGGGAGGGCAGGGGGACAACAATGAGCAGTTCTTC. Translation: CSVEGGQGDNNEQFF.

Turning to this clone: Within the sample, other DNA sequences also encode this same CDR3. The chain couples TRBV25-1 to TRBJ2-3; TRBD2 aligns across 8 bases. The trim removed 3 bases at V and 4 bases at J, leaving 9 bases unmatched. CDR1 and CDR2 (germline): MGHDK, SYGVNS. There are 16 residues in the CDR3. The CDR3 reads CASSDYSGTRADTQYF. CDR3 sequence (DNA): TGTGCCAGCAGTGACTATAGCGGGACGAGGGCAGATACGCAGTATTTT.

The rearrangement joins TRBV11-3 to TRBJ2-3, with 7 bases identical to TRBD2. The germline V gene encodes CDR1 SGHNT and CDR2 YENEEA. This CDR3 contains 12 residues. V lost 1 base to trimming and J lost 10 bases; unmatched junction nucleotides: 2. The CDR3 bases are TGTGCCAGCAGCTTAGCGGGGGGTGCGCAGTATTTT. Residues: CASSLAGGAQYF.

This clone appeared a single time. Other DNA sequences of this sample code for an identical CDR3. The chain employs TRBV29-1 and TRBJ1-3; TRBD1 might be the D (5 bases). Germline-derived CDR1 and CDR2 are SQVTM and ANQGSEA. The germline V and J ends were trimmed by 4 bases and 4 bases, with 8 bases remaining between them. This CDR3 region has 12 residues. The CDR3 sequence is CSVGQSGNTIYF. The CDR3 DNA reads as TGCAGCGTTGGACAGTCAGGAAACACCATATATTTT.

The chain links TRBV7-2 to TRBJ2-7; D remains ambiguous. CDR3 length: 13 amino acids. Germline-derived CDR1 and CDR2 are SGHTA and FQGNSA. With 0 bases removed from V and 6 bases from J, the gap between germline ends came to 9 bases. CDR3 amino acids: CASSLAPLGEQYF. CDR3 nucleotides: TGTGCCAGCAGCTTAGCCCCCCTCGGCGAGCAGTACTTC.

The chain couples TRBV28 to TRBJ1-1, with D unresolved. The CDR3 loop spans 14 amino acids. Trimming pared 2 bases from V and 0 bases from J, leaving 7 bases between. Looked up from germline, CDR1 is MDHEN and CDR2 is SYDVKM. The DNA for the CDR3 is TGTGCCAGCAGTTTAGTACTCATGAACACTGAAGCTTTCTTT. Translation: CASSLVLMNTEAFF.

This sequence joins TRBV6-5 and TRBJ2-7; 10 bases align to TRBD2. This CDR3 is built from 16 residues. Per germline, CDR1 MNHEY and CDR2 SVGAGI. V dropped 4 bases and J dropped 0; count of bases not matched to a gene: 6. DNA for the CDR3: TGTGCCAGCAGTTCTTCTAGCGGGAGACTCTCCTACGAGCAGTACTTC. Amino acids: CASSSSSGRLSYEQYF.

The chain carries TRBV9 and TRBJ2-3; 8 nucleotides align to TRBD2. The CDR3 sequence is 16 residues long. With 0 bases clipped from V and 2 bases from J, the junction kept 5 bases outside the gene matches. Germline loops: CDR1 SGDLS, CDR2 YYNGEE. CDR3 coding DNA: TGTGCCAGCAGCGTAGGTAGCGGGGATCCCACAGATACGCAGTATTTT. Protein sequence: CASSVGSGDPTDTQYF.

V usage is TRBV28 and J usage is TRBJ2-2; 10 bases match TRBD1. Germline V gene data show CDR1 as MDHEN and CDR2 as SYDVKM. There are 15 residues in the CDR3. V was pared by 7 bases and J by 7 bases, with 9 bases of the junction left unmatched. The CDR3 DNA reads TGTGCCAGCACCCCCGGGACAGGGGTGGTCGGGGAGCTGTTTTTT. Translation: CASTPGTGVVGELFF.

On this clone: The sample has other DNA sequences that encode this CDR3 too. In nucleotides, the CDR3 is TGTGCCAGCAGTGAATTTAATGAGCAGTTCTTC. Amino acids: CASSEFNEQFF. This rearrangement joins TRBV25-1 to TRBJ2-1; D is ambiguous. Germline CDR1 reads MGHDK; CDR2 reads SYGVNS. V gave up 1 base and J gave up 7 bases, with 2 bases separating them. This CDR3 is 11 amino acids long.

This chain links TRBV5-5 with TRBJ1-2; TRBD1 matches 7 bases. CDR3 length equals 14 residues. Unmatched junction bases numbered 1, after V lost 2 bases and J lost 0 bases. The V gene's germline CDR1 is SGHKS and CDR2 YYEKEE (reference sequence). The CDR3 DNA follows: TGTGCCAGCAGCTTAGACAGGGCTAACTATGGCTACACCTTC. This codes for CASSLDRANYGYTF.

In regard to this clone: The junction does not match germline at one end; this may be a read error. This chain's CDR3 is CASSPGTSSSEQYF. Written as DNA, the CDR3 is TGTGCCAGCAGCCCCGGGACTAGCTCCTCCGAGCAGTACTTC. The rearrangement joins TRBV7-9 to TRBJ2-7; 9 bases map to TRBD2. Germline loops: CDR1 SEHNR, CDR2 FQNEAQ (reference sequence). The CDR3 length is 14 residues.

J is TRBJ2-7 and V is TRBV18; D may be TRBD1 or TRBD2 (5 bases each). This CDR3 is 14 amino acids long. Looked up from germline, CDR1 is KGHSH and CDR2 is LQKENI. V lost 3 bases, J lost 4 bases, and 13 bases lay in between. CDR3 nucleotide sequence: TGTGCCAGCTCACCCGGGGCTTTTGGTTACGAGCAGTACTTC. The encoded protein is CASSPGAFGYEQYF.

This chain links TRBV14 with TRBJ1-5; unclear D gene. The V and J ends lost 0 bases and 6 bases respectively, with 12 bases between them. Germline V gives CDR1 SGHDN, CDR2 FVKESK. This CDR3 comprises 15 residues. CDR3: CASSQDRISGQPQHF. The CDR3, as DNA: TGTGCCAGCAGCCAAGATAGGATTTCAGGTCAGCCCCAGCATTTT.

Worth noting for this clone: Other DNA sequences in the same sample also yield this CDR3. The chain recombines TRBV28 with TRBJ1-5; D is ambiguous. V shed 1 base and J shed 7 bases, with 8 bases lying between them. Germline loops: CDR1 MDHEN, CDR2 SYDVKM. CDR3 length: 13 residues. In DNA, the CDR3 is TGTGCCAGCAGTTTATTAGGAAACCAGCCCCAGCATTTT. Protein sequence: CASSLLGNQPQHF. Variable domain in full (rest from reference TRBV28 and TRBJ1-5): DVKVTQSSRYLVKRTGEKVFLECVQDMDHENMFWYRQDPGLGLRLIYFSYDVKMKEKGDIPEGYSVSREKKERFSLILESASTNQTSMYLCASSLLGNQPQHFGDGTRLSIL.